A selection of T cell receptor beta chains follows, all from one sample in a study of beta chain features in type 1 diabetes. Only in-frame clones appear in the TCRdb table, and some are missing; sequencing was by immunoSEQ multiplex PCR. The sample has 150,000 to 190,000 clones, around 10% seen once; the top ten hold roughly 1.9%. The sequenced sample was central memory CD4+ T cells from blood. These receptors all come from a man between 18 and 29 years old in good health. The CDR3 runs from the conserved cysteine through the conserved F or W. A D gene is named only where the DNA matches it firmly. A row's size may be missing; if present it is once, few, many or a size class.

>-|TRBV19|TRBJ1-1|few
CAGSRGMNTEAFF
TGTGCCGGGTCCAGGGGAATGAACACTGAAGCTTTCTTT
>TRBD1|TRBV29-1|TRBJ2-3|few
CSVDRGSSTDTQYF
TGCAGCGTGGACAGGGGTTCGAGCACAGATACGCAGTATTTT
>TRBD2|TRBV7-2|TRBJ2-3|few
CASSLGGLAGTDTQYF
TGTGCCAGCAGCTTAGGCGGACTAGCGGGCACAGATACGCAGTATTTT
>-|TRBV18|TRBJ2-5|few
CASSERTDQETQYF
TGTGCCAGCTCGGAGCGGACGGATCAAGAGACCCAGTACTTC
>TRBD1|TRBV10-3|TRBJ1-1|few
CAIGQGVIMNTEAFF
TGTGCCATTGGACAGGGGGTTATCATGAACACTGAAGCTTTCTTT
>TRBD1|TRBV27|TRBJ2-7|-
CASSLRATGSEQYF
TGTGCCAGCAGTTTAAGGGCGACAGGGAGCGAGCAGTACTTC
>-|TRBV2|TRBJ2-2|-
CASKNGAVTGELFF
TGTGCCAGCAAAAATGGGGCGGTCACCGGGGAGCTGTTTTTT
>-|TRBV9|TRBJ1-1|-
CASSVAVADSVQGVGTEAFF
TGTGCCAGCAGCGTAGCCGTAGCGGACTCTGTACAGGGTGTCGGCACTGAAGCTTTCTTT
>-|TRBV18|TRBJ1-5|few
CASSPESNQPQHF
TGTGCCAGCTCACCAGAGTCTAATCAGCCCCAGCATTTT
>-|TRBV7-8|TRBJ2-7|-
CASSVRTATYEQYF
TGTGCCAGCAGCGTAAGGACAGCTACCTACGAGCAGTACTTC
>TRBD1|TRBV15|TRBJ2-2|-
CATKIGTGGAAGELFF
TGTGCCACCAAGATCGGAACAGGGGGCGCGGCCGGGGAGCTGTTTTTT
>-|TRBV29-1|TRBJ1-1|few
CSLGSGNTEAFF
TGCAGCCTAGGGTCGGGTAACACTGAAGCTTTCTTT
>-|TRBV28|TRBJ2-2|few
CASSLGAQNTGELFF
TGTGCCAGCAGTTTAGGGGCCCAAAACACCGGGGAGCTGTTTTTT
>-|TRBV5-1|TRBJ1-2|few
CASGRDINYGYTF
TGCGCCAGCGGAAGGGATATTAACTATGGCTACACCTTC
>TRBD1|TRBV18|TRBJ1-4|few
CASSPDRGRHEKLFF
TGTGCCAGCTCACCGGACAGGGGGCGACATGAAAAACTGTTTTTT
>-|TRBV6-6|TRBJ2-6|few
CATKGPGANVLTF
TGTGCCACCAAAGGCCCTGGGGCCAACGTCCTGACTTTC
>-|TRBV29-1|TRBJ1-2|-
CSALRGRGYTF
TGCAGCGCCCTCAGGGGCAGGGGCTACACCTTC
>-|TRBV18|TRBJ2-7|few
CASSPGDPQYF
TGTGCCAGCTCACCTGGGGACCCACAGTACTTC
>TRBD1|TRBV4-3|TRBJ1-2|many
CASSKQGADNYGYTF
TGCGCCAGCAGTAAGCAGGGGGCAGATAACTATGGCTACACCTTC
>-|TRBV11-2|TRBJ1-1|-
CASSYSGTEAFF
TGTGCCAGCAGCTACTCAGGGACTGAAGCTTTCTTT
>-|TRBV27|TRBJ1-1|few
CASRALDRNTEAFF
TGTGCCAGCCGCGCGTTGGACAGGAACACTGAAGCTTTCTTT
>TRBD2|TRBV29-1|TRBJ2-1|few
CSVRRSGRVGEQFF
TGCAGCGTTCGGCGTAGCGGGAGGGTGGGTGAGCAGTTCTTC
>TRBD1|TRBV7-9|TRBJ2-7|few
CASRGHRGYEQYF
TGTGCCAGCAGGGGCCACAGGGGATACGAGCAGTACTTC
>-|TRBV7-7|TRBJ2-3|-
CASSLVGTTDTQYF
TGTGCCAGCAGCTTAGTAGGGACCACAGATACGCAGTATTTT
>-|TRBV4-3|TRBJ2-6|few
CASSPAGQLSGANVLTF
TGCGCCAGCAGCCCGGCGGGCCAGCTCTCTGGGGCCAACGTCCTGACTTTC
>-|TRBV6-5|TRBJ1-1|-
CASLLRATNTEAFF
TGTGCCAGCCTCCTTCGGGCGACCAACACTGAAGCTTTCTTT
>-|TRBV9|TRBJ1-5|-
CASSESAGNNQPQHF
TGTGCCAGCAGCGAATCGGCAGGGAACAATCAGCCCCAGCATTTT
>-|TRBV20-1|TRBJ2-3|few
CSASPDTQYF
TGCAGTGCTAGTCCCGATACGCAGTATTTT
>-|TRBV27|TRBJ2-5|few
CAWGLETQYF
TGTGCGTGGGGGTTAGAGACCCAGTACTTC
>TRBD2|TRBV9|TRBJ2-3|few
CASSLGTSGSSSDTQYF
TGTGCCAGCAGCCTCGGGACTAGCGGGAGTAGCTCAGATACGCAGTATTTT
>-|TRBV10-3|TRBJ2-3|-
CAIMGASTDTQYF
TGTGCCATCATGGGGGCTAGCACAGATACGCAGTATTTT
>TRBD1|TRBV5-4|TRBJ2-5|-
CASSLPGQRKTQYF
TGTGCCAGCAGCTTGCCGGGACAGAGGAAGACCCAGTACTTC
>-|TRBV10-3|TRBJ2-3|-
CAIQATDTQYF
TGTGCCATCCAAGCCACAGATACGCAGTATTTT
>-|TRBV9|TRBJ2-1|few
CASSVDTEQFF
TGTGCCAGCAGCGTAGATACTGAGCAGTTCTTC
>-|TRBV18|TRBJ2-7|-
CASSPLGRTYEQYF
TGTGCCAGCTCACCACTGGGACGAACCTACGAGCAGTACTTC
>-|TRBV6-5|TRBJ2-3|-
CASSPSPSGTDTQYF
TGTGCCAGCAGCCCCAGTCCTTCGGGCACAGATACGCAGTATTTT
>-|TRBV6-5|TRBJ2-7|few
CASSRRAPYEQYF
TGTGCCAGCAGCCGCAGGGCCCCCTACGAGCAGTACTTC
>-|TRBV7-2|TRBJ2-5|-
CASSLQRDTQYF
TGTGCCAGCAGCTTACAGAGGGACACCCAGTACTTC
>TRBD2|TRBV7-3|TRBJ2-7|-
CASSLIAGEVYEQYF
TGTGCCAGCAGTCTAATAGCGGGAGAAGTCTACGAGCAGTACTTC
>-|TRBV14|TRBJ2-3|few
CASSQVFGTDTQYF
TGTGCCAGCAGCCAAGTCTTCGGCACAGATACGCAGTATTTT
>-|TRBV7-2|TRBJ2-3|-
CASSLERNTDTQYF
TGTGCCAGCAGCTTAGAGCGGAACACAGATACGCAGTATTTT
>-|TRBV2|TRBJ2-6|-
CASSLQGGGANVLTF
TGTGCCAGCAGCTTACAGGGAGGTGGGGCCAACGTCCTGACTTTC
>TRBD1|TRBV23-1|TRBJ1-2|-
CASSPDRGRDGYTF
TGCGCCAGCAGTCCCGACAGGGGGCGGGATGGCTACACCTTC
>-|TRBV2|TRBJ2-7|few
CASRERLGHEQYF
TGTGCCAGCCGGGAACGACTGGGCCACGAGCAGTACTTC
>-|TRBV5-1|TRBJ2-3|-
CASSPGSTDTQYF
TGCGCCAGCAGCCCCGGAAGCACAGATACGCAGTATTTT
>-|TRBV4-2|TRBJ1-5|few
CASSQDRVQPQHF
TGTGCCAGCAGCCAAGATCGGGTTCAGCCCCAGCATTTT
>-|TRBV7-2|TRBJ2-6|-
CASSPEQANVLTF
TGTGCCAGCAGCCCTGAACAGGCCAACGTCCTGACTTTC
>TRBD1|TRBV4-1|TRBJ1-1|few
CASSPRTGGVAEAFF
TGCGCCAGCAGCCCGAGGACAGGGGGAGTCGCTGAAGCTTTCTTT
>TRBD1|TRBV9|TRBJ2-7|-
CASSLTGAGGYEQYF
TGTGCCAGCAGTTTAACTGGGGCAGGGGGCTACGAGCAGTACTTC
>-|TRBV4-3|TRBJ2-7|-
CASSQTRPSYEQYF
TGCGCCAGCAGCCAAACCAGGCCCTCCTACGAGCAGTACTTC